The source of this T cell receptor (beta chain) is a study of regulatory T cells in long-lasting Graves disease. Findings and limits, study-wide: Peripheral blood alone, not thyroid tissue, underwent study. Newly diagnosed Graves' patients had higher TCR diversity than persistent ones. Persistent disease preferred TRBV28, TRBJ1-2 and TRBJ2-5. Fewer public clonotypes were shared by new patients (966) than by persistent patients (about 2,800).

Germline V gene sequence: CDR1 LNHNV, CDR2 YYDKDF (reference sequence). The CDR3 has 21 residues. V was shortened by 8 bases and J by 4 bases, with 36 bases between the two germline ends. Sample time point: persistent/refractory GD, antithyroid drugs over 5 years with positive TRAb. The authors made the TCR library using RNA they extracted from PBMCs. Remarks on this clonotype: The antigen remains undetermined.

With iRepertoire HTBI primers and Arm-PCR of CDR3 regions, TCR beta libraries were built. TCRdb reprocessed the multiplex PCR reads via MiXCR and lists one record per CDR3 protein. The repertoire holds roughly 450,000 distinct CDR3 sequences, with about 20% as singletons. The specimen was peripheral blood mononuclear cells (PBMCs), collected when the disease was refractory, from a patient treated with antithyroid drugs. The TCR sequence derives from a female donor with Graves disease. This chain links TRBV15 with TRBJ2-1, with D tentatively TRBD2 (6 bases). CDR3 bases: TGTGCCACCTCGAGAGAGGCGCTATGGGCTGAGGTTAGCGGCCTTTACAATGAGCAGTTCTTC. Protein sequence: CATSREALWAEVSGLYNEQFF.